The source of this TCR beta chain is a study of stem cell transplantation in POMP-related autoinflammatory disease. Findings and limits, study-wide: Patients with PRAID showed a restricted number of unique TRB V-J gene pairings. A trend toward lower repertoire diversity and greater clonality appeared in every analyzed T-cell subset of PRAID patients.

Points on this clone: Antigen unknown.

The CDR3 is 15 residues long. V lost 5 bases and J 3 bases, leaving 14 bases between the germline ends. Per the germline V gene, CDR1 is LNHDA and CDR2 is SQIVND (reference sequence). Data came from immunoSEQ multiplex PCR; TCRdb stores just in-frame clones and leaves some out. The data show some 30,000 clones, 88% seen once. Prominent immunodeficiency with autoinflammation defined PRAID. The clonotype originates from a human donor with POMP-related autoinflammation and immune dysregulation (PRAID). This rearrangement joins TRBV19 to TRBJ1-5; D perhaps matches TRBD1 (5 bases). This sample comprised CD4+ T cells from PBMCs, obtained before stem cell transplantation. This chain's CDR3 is CASSVVGRDNQPQHF. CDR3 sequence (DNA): TGTGCCAGTAGTGTCGTTGGCAGGGACAATCAGCCCCAGCATTTT.